These T cell receptor beta chains were read from a single sample in a study of siplizumab effects on memory and regulatory T cells. Profiled with immunoSEQ multiplex PCR; TCRdb holds only in-frame clones, not every one. The sample includes 90,000 to 110,000 clones, about 93% of them seen just once. The sequencing sample was made of CD4+ T cells sorted from blood. The receptors stem from a human donor in good health. CDR3s include the opening cysteine and the closing phenylalanine or tryptophan. A D gene is named only where the DNA matches it firmly. Clone size, where shown, is once, few, many, or a class for clones that have expanded.

>few|TRBJ1-2|NA|TRBV19
CASSTDSNYGYTF
TGTGCCAGTAGTACGGACAGTAACTATGGCTACACCTTC
>NA|TRBJ1-1|TRBD1|TRBV5-1
CASSLNTGGTEAFF
TGCGCCAGCAGCCTAAATACAGGGGGCACTGAAGCTTTCTTT
>NA|TRBJ2-2|NA|TRBV19
CASSTVWGTGELFF
TGTGCCAGTAGTACTGTCTGGGGCACCGGGGAGCTGTTTTTT
>NA|TRBJ1-2|TRBD1|TRBV5-8
CASSNRGLRYGYTF
TGTGCCAGCAGCAACAGGGGCCTCCGGTATGGCTACACCTTC
>NA|TRBJ2-7|TRBD2|TRBV9
CASSVGGLAGASYEQYF
TGTGCCAGCAGCGTAGGCGGCCTAGCGGGAGCTTCCTACGAGCAGTACTTC
>NA|TRBJ2-2|NA|TRBV11-2
CAVSLGPNTGELFF
TGTGCCGTATCTCTGGGACCTAACACCGGGGAGCTGTTTTTT
>NA|TRBJ2-7|NA|TRBV29-1
CSVELGLYRSEQYF
TGCAGCGTTGAGTTGGGACTCTACCGCAGCGAGCAGTACTTC
>NA|TRBJ1-3|NA|TRBV21-1
CASSPRAESTGNTIYF
TGTGCCAGCAGCCCTAGGGCAGAGAGTACTGGAAACACCATATATTTT
>NA|TRBJ1-4|NA|TRBV18
CASSPRREKLFF
TGTGCCAGCTCACCACGAAGGGAAAAACTGTTTTTT
>NA|TRBJ1-4|NA|TRBV19
CASSPRGGSATNEKLFF
TGTGCCAGTAGTCCTAGGGGAGGGTCTGCAACTAATGAAAAACTGTTTTTT
>NA|TRBJ2-1|TRBD2|TRBV6-4
CASSDQAGHHNEQFF
TGTGCCAGCAGTGACCAAGCGGGGCACCACAATGAGCAGTTCTTC
>NA|TRBJ2-7|NA|TRBV5-4
CASSLAGASYEQYF
TGTGCCAGCAGCTTGGCAGGGGCGAGCTACGAGCAGTACTTC
>NA|TRBJ2-4|NA|TRBV6-5
CASSYAGTPKNIQYF
TGTGCCAGCAGTTATGCCGGGACTCCTAAAAACATTCAGTACTTC
>NA|TRBJ1-3|NA|TRBV7-9
CASSRGQFEGNTIYF
TGTGCCAGCAGCCGAGGACAGTTCGAGGGAAACACCATATATTTT
>NA|TRBJ2-1|NA|TRBV7-9
CASSYGQGYNEQFF
TGTGCCAGCAGCTACGGGCAGGGTTATAATGAGCAGTTCTTC
>NA|TRBJ1-2|NA|TRBV7-9
CASSLSGRIYGYTF
TGTGCCAGCAGCTTATCGGGCAGAATCTATGGCTACACCTTC
>NA|TRBJ1-1|NA|TRBV19
CASAFGRSNTEAFF
TGTGCCAGTGCCTTTGGGCGTTCTAACACTGAAGCTTTCTTT
>NA|TRBJ2-1|NA|TRBV6-5
CASSVLEGYSEQFF
TGTGCCAGCAGTGTCCTGGAGGGGTATAGTGAGCAGTTCTTC
>NA|TRBJ2-2|TRBD1|TRBV2
CASRRDRGTGELFF
TGTGCCAGCAGGCGGGACAGGGGCACCGGGGAGCTGTTTTTT
>few|TRBJ1-2|NA|TRBV30
CAWTTGAGGYTF
TGTGCCTGGACGACAGGCGCTGGGGGCTACACCTTC
>NA|TRBJ2-5|TRBD1|TRBV5-1
CASSPEDREETQYF
TGCGCCAGCAGCCCCGAGGACAGGGAGGAGACCCAGTACTTC
>NA|TRBJ2-7|NA|TRBV5-1
CASSTVSYEQYF
TGCGCCAGCAGCACCGTCTCCTACGAGCAGTACTTC
>NA|TRBJ1-3|NA|TRBV6-5
CASSQGPFSGNTIYF
TGTGCCAGCAGTCAAGGTCCTTTTTCTGGAAACACCATATATTTT
>NA|TRBJ2-5|NA|TRBV23-1
CASSQNFRETQYF
TGCGCCAGCAGTCAAAACTTTCGGGAGACCCAGTACTTC
>NA|TRBJ1-1|NA|TRBV11-2
CASSLTGSYMNTEAFF
TGTGCCAGCAGCTTAACAGGGTCATATATGAACACTGAAGCTTTCTTT
>NA|TRBJ1-5|TRBD1|TRBV6-1
CASNRGLLGPQHF
TGTGCCAGTAACAGGGGGCTGTTGGGGCCCCAGCATTTT
>NA|TRBJ2-1|NA|TRBV7-3
CASSLGRLNEQFF
TGTGCCAGCAGCCTAGGACGGCTAAATGAGCAGTTCTTC
>NA|TRBJ1-4|NA|TRBV4-1
CASSQDASAVGYEKLFF
TGCGCCAGCAGCCAAGATGCCTCGGCAGTGGGATATGAAAAACTGTTTTTT
>NA|TRBJ2-7|NA|TRBV6-1
CASALTGPYEQYF
TGTGCCAGCGCCCTGACAGGACCCTACGAGCAGTACTTC
>NA|TRBJ2-2|NA|TRBV6-5
CASSYGAGNTGELFF
TGTGCCAGCAGTTACGGAGCGGGGAACACCGGGGAGCTGTTTTTT
>NA|TRBJ2-7|NA|TRBV5-1
CASSLGDIGSYEQYF
TGCGCCAGCAGCTTGGGGGATATAGGCAGCTACGAGCAGTACTTC
>NA|TRBJ2-3|TRBD1|TRBV9
CASSTDRGSTDTQYF
TGTGCCAGCAGCACAGACAGGGGTAGCACAGATACGCAGTATTTT
>once|TRBJ2-5|NA|TRBV5-1
CASSESKETQYF
TGCGCCAGCAGCGAATCGAAAGAGACCCAGTACTTC
>NA|TRBJ2-5|NA|TRBV4-1
CASSQDFGLAETQYF
TGCGCCAGCAGCCAAGATTTCGGGTTGGCGGAGACCCAGTACTTC
>NA|TRBJ1-1|NA|TRBV11-2
CASSLVIEAFF
TGTGCCAGCAGCTTAGTTATTGAAGCTTTCTTT
>NA|TRBJ2-5|NA|TRBV30
CARNGVGETQYF
TGTGCCCGCAATGGGGTCGGGGAGACCCAGTACTTC
>NA|TRBJ2-7|NA|TRBV10-3
CAITSDGYEQYF
TGTGCCATCACCTCGGACGGCTACGAGCAGTACTTC
>few|TRBJ2-7|TRBD2|TRBV19
CASSILWSGGSSYEQYF
TGTGCCAGTAGTATCTTATGGAGCGGGGGAAGCTCCTACGAGCAGTACTTC
>NA|TRBJ1-1|TRBD1|TRBV2
CASGDRLNTEAFF
TGTGCCAGCGGGGACAGGTTGAACACTGAAGCTTTCTTT
>once|TRBJ1-6|TRBD1|TRBV5-6
CASSGTAYSSYNSPLHF
TGTGCCAGCAGCGGGACAGCCTACAGCTCCTATAATTCACCCCTCCACTTT
>NA|TRBJ1-1|NA|TRBV30
CAWSLARTEAFF
TGTGCCTGGAGCTTGGCTAGGACTGAAGCTTTCTTT
>NA|TRBJ2-3|TRBD1|TRBV5-4
CASSFFGQGSTDTQYF
TGTGCCAGCAGCTTTTTCGGACAGGGGTCCACAGATACGCAGTATTTT
>once|TRBJ2-1|TRBD2|TRBV5-6
CASSLVAGGHHEQFF
TGTGCCAGCAGCTTGGTGGCGGGGGGGCATCATGAGCAGTTCTTC
>NA|TRBJ2-3|NA|TRBV5-8
CASSLYGTDTQYF
TGTGCCAGCAGCTTGTACGGGACAGATACGCAGTATTTT
>NA|TRBJ1-3|NA|TRBV18
CASSPRQTIEFSGNTIYF
TGTGCCAGCTCACCGCGTCAGACGATCGAGTTCTCTGGAAACACCATATATTTT
>NA|TRBJ2-1|NA|TRBV2
CASSGAESYNEQFF
TGTGCCAGCAGCGGAGCGGAATCCTACAATGAGCAGTTCTTC
>NA|TRBJ2-3|TRBD2|TRBV19
CASSVTSGRARDTQYF
TGTGCCAGTAGTGTAACTAGCGGGAGGGCCCGAGATACGCAGTATTTT
>NA|TRBJ1-1|NA|TRBV5-4
CASSLDQGGGTEAFF
TGTGCCAGCAGCTTGGATCAGGGAGGTGGCACTGAAGCTTTCTTT
>NA|TRBJ2-2|NA|TRBV10-2
CASTGTANTGELFF
TGCGCCAGCACCGGGACGGCGAACACCGGGGAGCTGTTTTTT
>NA|TRBJ2-7|NA|TRBV5-1
CASSADSTRTYEQYF
TGCGCCAGCAGCGCGGACAGCACCCGAACCTACGAGCAGTACTTC
>NA|TRBJ2-7|NA|TRBV6-6
CASSLTSREQYF
TGTGCCAGCAGCCTTACGTCTCGCGAGCAGTACTTC
>NA|TRBJ1-2|TRBD1|TRBV28
CASSPWTGGDYGYTF
TGTGCCAGCAGCCCGTGGACAGGGGGCGACTATGGCTACACCTTC
>once|TRBJ2-7|NA|TRBV6-5
CASSYSAGIYEQYF
TGTGCCAGCAGTTACTCGGCAGGGATCTACGAGCAGTACTTC
>NA|TRBJ2-7|TRBD2|TRBV29-1
CSVTGREGSYEQYF
TGCAGCGTCACCGGGCGGGAGGGGTCCTACGAGCAGTACTTC
>NA|TRBJ2-7|NA|TRBV7-2
CASSLEVAVRDEQYF
TGTGCCAGCAGCTTAGAGGTAGCGGTGCGGGACGAGCAGTACTTC
>NA|TRBJ2-1|TRBD2|TRBV12-5
CASGLVRFGTSGYNEQFF
TGTGCTAGTGGTTTGGTACGGTTCGGGACTAGCGGTTACAATGAGCAGTTCTTC
>once|TRBJ2-1|TRBD2|TRBV6-6
CASSTSGAYNEQFF
TGTGCCAGCAGTACTAGCGGGGCTTACAATGAGCAGTTCTTC
>once|TRBJ1-4|NA|TRBV11-3
CASSRRGAPTNEKLFF
TGTGCCAGCAGCCGTCGCGGGGCTCCAACTAATGAAAAACTGTTTTTT